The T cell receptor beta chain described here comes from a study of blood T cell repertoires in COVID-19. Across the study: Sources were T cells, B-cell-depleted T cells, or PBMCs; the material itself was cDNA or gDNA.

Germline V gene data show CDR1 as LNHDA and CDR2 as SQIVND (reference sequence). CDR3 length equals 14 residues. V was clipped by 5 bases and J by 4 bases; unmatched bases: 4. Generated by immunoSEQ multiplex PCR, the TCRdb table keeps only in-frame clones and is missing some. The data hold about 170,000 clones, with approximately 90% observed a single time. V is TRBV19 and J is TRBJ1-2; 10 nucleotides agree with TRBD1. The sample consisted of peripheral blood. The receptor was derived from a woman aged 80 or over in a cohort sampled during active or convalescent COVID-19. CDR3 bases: TGTGCCAGTAGTCCCCGGGACAGGGGCTATGGCTACACCTTC. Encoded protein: CASSPRDRGYGYTF.